This T cell receptor (beta chain) was identified during a study of blood T cell repertoires in COVID-19. Germline CDR1 is LGHDT and CDR2 is YNNKEL (reference sequence). The CDR3 covers 15 residues. J lost 7 bases, V lost 0 bases, and 7 bases had no gene match. Produced via immunoSEQ multiplex PCR; TCRdb's table is partial and in-frame only. The profile covers about 260,000 clones, with around 87% appearing a single time and about 1.4% taken by the ten largest. The sequencing sample was made of peripheral blood. The sequence came from a woman aged 40 to 50 who had recovered from COVID-19. The V and J genes are TRBV3-1 (or the pseudogene TRBV3-2) and TRBJ1-2; 8 bases map to TRBD1. For the CDR3, the DNA is TGTGCCAGCAGCCAAGATCGGACAGGGCGGATTGGCTACACCTTC. It translates to CASSQDRTGRIGYTF.